This entry lists 30 T cell receptor beta chains sequenced from one sample in a study of shared clonotypes between healthy human individuals. Profiled with immunoSEQ multiplex PCR; TCRdb holds only in-frame clones, not every one. This table holds hundreds of thousands of clones, 72% found once. Sample: memory CD4+ T cells sorted from blood. Subset in this sample: CD45RA-negative fraction. These receptors all stem from a woman in her twenties or thirties in good health.

The chain is built from TRBV28 and TRBJ1-2; 7 nucleotides align to TRBD1. CDR3 size: 15 residues. V was clipped by 8 bases and J by 3 bases; unmatched bases: 12. Germline CDR1 is MDHEN and CDR2 is SYDVKM. The CDR3 sequence: CASVYRGQPYYGYTF. Here the CDR3 DNA reads TGTGCCAGCGTCTACAGGGGCCAGCCCTACTATGGCTACACCTTC.

This rearrangement joins TRBV2 to TRBJ1-2; the match to TRBD1 covers 12 bases. This CDR3 is 14 amino acids long. Looked up from germline, CDR1 is SNHLY and CDR2 is FYNNEI. The V and J ends lost 6 bases and 5 bases, in that order; junction bases with no gene match: 4. The CDR3 loop reads CASSGTGGVYGYTF. CDR3 DNA: TGTGCCAGCAGCGGGACAGGGGGCGTGTATGGCTACACCTTC.

J is TRBJ2-7 and V is TRBV15; the D call may be TRBD1 or TRBD2 (5 bases each). The CDR3 is made up of 15 amino acids. The V gene lost 4 bases and the J gene lost 2 bases, with 15 bases spanning the gap. The germline V gene has CDR1 LNHNV and CDR2 YYDKDF (reference sequence). CDR3 loop: CATSTRFGGTYEQYF. The CDR3 nucleotides are TGTGCCACCAGCACCCGTTTTGGGGGAACCTACGAGCAGTACTTC.

The chain employs TRBV5-8 and TRBJ2-7, with D perhaps assigned TRBD1 or TRBD2 (5 bases each). The ends were cut back, 4 bases at V and 2 bases at J, with 16 bases in the middle. The germline CDR1 and CDR2 sequences are SGHTS and YDEGEE. CDR3 size: 15 residues. The CDR3 loop is CASSRSGQGTYEQYF. DNA for the CDR3: TGTGCCAGCAGCCGCTCGGGGCAGGGAACCTACGAGCAGTACTTC.

V and J are TRBV27 and TRBJ1-2, with TRBD1 identical over 7 bases. The CDR3 loop spans 15 amino acids. CDR1 and CDR2 (germline): MNHEY, SMNVEV (reference sequence). Trimming took 4 bases from V and 4 from J; bases not matched to a gene: 9. Here the CDR3 DNA reads TGTGCCAGCAGTTCCTTTAAGGGACAGAGCTATGGCTACACCTTC. Amino acids: CASSSFKGQSYGYTF.

The rearrangement uses TRBV11-2 and TRBJ2-5, with TRBD1 identical over 7 bases. CDR1 is SGHAT, CDR2 FQNNGV, per germline. V gave up 6 bases and J gave up 1 base; unmatched junction bases: 5. This CDR3 has 14 residues. The CDR3 DNA follows: TGTGCCAGCAGTCCAGGACAGGCCCAAGAGACCCAGTACTTC. Its protein is CASSPGQAQETQYF.

This chain joins TRBV28 and TRBJ2-1; possibly TRBD2 for D (6 bases). CDR1 is MDHEN and CDR2 is SYDVKM in the germline V gene. There are 13 residues in the CDR3. V lost 8 bases and J lost 10, with 18 bases in between. DNA for the CDR3: TGTGCCAGCGGGAACCGGGGGAGTGGGGAGCAGTTCTTC. Encoded protein: CASGNRGSGEQFF.

The chain is built from TRBV30 and TRBJ2-5; perhaps TRBD1 as D (5 bases). V dropped 3 bases and J dropped 4 bases, with 12 bases sitting between them. From germline, CDR1 is GTSNPN and CDR2 SVGIG (reference sequence). This CDR3 is 13 amino acids long. CDR3 residues: CAWRAGIVETQYF. DNA for the CDR3: TGTGCCTGGAGGGCAGGGATTGTAGAGACCCAGTACTTC.

V gene TRBV7-9 combines with J gene TRBJ2-5; 7 nucleotides line up with TRBD2. Looked up from germline, CDR1 is SEHNR and CDR2 is FQNEAQ (reference sequence). With V trimmed by 0 bases and J by 11 bases, 15 bases remained unmatched. This CDR3 is 16 amino acids long. The CDR3, as DNA: TGTGCCAGCAGCTTAGCGCATGGGAGGGACTCCCTTGGGCAGTACTTC. Its translation is CASSLAHGRDSLGQYF. The full variable domain, completed using reference TRBV7-9 and TRBJ2-5, is DTGVSQNPRHKITKRGQNVTFRCDPISEHNRLYWYRQTLGQGPEFLTYFQNEAQLEKSRLLSDRFSAERPKGSFSTLEIQRTEQGDSAMYLCASSLAHGRDSLGQYFGPGTRLLVL.

This chain joins TRBV19 and TRBJ1-5; 7 nucleotides match TRBD1. There are 17 residues in the CDR3. Germline CDR1 LNHDA, CDR2 SQIVND (reference sequence). The V and J ends lost 10 bases and 1 base, in that order; junction bases with no gene match: 16. Here the CDR3 DNA reads TGTGCCACCAAATCTTGGGGGACAGCGGTAAGCAATCAGCCCCAGCATTTT. Its protein is CATKSWGTAVSNQPQHF.

The V and J genes are TRBV5-1 and TRBJ2-5, with 8 positions matching TRBD2. J gave up 0 bases and V 4 bases, and 2 bases lay outside the gene matches. The germline CDR1 and CDR2 sequences are SGHRS and YFSETQ. This CDR3 is built from 14 residues. In DNA, the CDR3 is TGCGCCAGCAGCCGGGGGGGTAACCAAGAGACCCAGTACTTC. It translates to CASSRGGNQETQYF.

V gene TRBV4-1 combines with J gene TRBJ1-2; D call uncertain. Germline V gene lookup returns CDR1 MGHRA and CDR2 YSYEKL. Between the trimmed V and J ends, which lost 2 bases and 4 bases, there was a span of 17 bases. This CDR3 contains 16 residues. CDR3 in DNA: TGCGCCAGCAGCCAATCTGTGACCCAAGTCGGCTATGGCTACACCTTC. Amino acid sequence: CASSQSVTQVGYGYTF.

The chain is built from TRBV2 and TRBJ1-2; tentatively, D is TRBD1 (5 bases). V lost 8 bases to trimming and J lost 4 bases, with 17 bases between them. Germline V CDR1 and CDR2: SNHLY, FYNNEI. The CDR3 covers 14 residues. This chain's CDR3 is CASDGGRGIYGYTF. The CDR3 region has the DNA TGTGCCAGCGACGGCGGACGGGGGATCTATGGCTACACCTTC.

The chain links TRBV28 to TRBJ2-5, with 10 bases lining up with TRBD1. Germline-derived CDR1 and CDR2 are MDHEN and SYDVKM. The CDR3 covers 15 residues. The V segment lost 6 bases and the J segment 5 bases; nucleotides outside the gene matches: 9. The CDR3 is CASRSGTGEQETQYF. The CDR3 DNA follows: TGTGCCAGCAGGTCCGGGACAGGGGAACAGGAGACCCAGTACTTC.

The chain carries TRBV5-1 and TRBJ1-2, with D perhaps TRBD1 (5 bases). This CDR3 region has 18 residues. Trimming removed 4 bases from V and 0 bases from J, with 22 bases in between. Germline CDR1 SGHRS, CDR2 YFSETQ. CDR3 in amino acids: CASSPTLGGALANYGYTF. The CDR3 region has the DNA TGCGCCAGCAGCCCGACCCTGGGAGGGGCCCTAGCTAACTATGGCTACACCTTC.

The CDR3 reads CASSQSISGNTIYF. CDR3 in DNA: TGTGCCAGCAGCCAGTCCATCTCTGGAAACACCATATATTTT. The rearrangement joins TRBV7-2 to TRBJ1-3; D remains ambiguous. V was cut by 5 bases and J by 0 bases, with 8 bases left in between. CDR3 size: 14 residues. Germline V gene sequence: CDR1 SGHTA, CDR2 FQGNSA.

This CDR3 is CASSADSSGYNEQFF. In nucleotides, the CDR3 is TGTGCCAGCAGCGCCGATTCGAGCGGCTACAATGAGCAGTTCTTC. The gene calls are TRBV9 and TRBJ2-1; a possible D gene is TRBD2 (5 bases). This CDR3 region has 15 residues. Germline loops: CDR1 SGDLS, CDR2 YYNGEE. Trimming pared 3 bases from V and 3 bases from J, leaving 13 bases between.

This chain connects TRBV28 to TRBJ1-1; 11 bases align to TRBD1. The CDR3 length is 19 residues. CDR1 and CDR2 (germline): MDHEN, SYDVKM. After removal of 4 bases from V and 5 bases from J, the junction contained 18 bases not matched to a gene. Here the CDR3 reads CASSSTQRRDRGLRTEAFF. CDR3 nucleotide sequence: TGTGCCAGCAGTTCAACCCAACGCCGGGACAGGGGGTTAAGAACTGAAGCTTTCTTT.

This clone has more than one count but fewer than ten. This rearrangement joins TRBV11-2 to TRBJ2-7, with a weak D call TRBD2 (5 bases). V was pared by 6 bases and J by 2 bases, with 14 bases between. Germline CDR1 reads SGHAT; CDR2 reads FQNNGV. This CDR3 spans 14 amino acids. Here the CDR3 reads CASRKGVPPYEQYF. The CDR3 DNA sequence: TGTGCCAGCAGGAAGGGAGTCCCCCCCTACGAGCAGTACTTC.

This clone turned up a few times. The chain links TRBV27 to TRBJ2-5; D call uncertain. The CDR3 is 14 amino acids. CDR1 and CDR2 (germline): MNHEY, SMNVEV (reference sequence). V dropped 6 bases and J dropped 5 bases, with 16 bases sitting between them. CDR3 nucleotide sequence: TGTGCCAGCAGCTCCCCTAGGGTCGGGGAGACCCAGTACTTC. Translation: CASSSPRVGETQYF.

The chain is built from TRBV28 and TRBJ2-1; D is ambiguous. Trimming took off 4 bases at V and 14 bases at J, with 6 bases between the two ends. Germline V gene data show CDR1 as MDHEN and CDR2 as SYDVKM. The CDR3 has 9 amino acids. The CDR3 sequence: CASSSDEFF. The CDR3 DNA follows: TGTGCCAGCAGTTCCGACGAGTTCTTC.

V is TRBV11-3 and J is TRBJ2-3; no reliable D call. The CDR3 is 14 residues long. Per the germline V gene, CDR1 is SGHNT and CDR2 is YENEEA. V lost 2 bases and J lost 1, with 7 bases in between. The CDR3 region has the DNA TGTGCCAGCAGCTTACCGGGCCGCACAGATACGCAGTATTTT. It codes for CASSLPGRTDTQYF.

The V and J genes are TRBV10-3 and TRBJ2-2; the D is unclear. This CDR3 contains 17 residues. The germline V and J ends were trimmed by 3 bases and 2 bases, with 16 bases remaining between them. Germline CDR1 is ENHRY and CDR2 is SYGVKD. CDR3 sequence: CAISELSPTENTGELFF. CDR3 DNA sequence: TGTGCCATCAGTGAACTTTCACCAACAGAAAACACCGGGGAGCTGTTTTTT.

CDR3 DNA sequence: TGTGCCAGCAGCTTAGTTCGGACTAGCGGGAGCTCCTACAATGAGCAGTTCTTC. It is translated as CASSLVRTSGSSYNEQFF. The rearrangement joins TRBV11-2 to TRBJ2-1; 13 positions match TRBD2. Germline values: CDR1 SGHAT, CDR2 FQNNGV. Trimming took 1 base from V and 0 from J; bases not matched to a gene: 3. The length of the CDR3 is 18 residues.

The genes are TRBV5-6 and TRBJ2-5; 9 bases are shared with TRBD1. V was clipped by 4 bases and J by 6 bases; unmatched bases: 7. Germline CDR1 reads SGHDT; CDR2 reads YYEEEE. This CDR3 is built from 14 residues. The CDR3, as DNA: TGTGCCAGCAGCGGAACAGGGGGCGCGAAGACCCAGTACTTC. As protein: CASSGTGGAKTQYF.

CDR3 sequence reads: CASTPDRGYEQYF. In DNA, the CDR3 is TGTGCCAGCACCCCGGACAGGGGTTACGAGCAGTACTTC. J is TRBJ2-7 and V is TRBV25-1; 9 bases are a match to TRBD1. This CDR3 is built from 13 residues. The germline gives CDR1 MGHDK, CDR2 SYGVNS. J lost 4 bases, V lost 7 bases, and 5 bases had no gene match.

The rearrangement links TRBV6-5 to TRBJ2-7; D not resolved. The germline V gene encodes CDR1 MNHEY and CDR2 SVGAGI. The CDR3 runs to 13 residues. Trimming stripped 8 bases from V and 0 bases from J, with 11 bases between. The CDR3 reads CASQKESSYEQYF. CDR3 DNA sequence: TGTGCCAGCCAAAAAGAGAGCTCCTACGAGCAGTACTTC.

This clone was seen a handful of times. The DNA of the CDR3 is TGTGCCAGCAGCGTAGATGTAGCGACCTACAATGAGCAGTTCTTC. It encodes CASSVDVATYNEQFF. The chain joins TRBV9 to TRBJ2-1; maybe TRBD2 (5 bases). Looked up from germline, CDR1 is SGDLS and CDR2 is YYNGEE. V lost 0 bases and J lost 2, with 9 bases in between. The CDR3 has 15 amino acids.

The chain joins TRBV5-4 to TRBJ2-7, with D tentatively TRBD2 (6 bases). The CDR3 has 14 residues. Germline values: CDR1 SGHNT, CDR2 YYREEE (reference sequence). The V end lost 1 base, the J end lost 8 bases, and 16 bases lay between the germline ends. CDR3 bases: TGTGCCAGCAGCTTGAACGCAGGACTATCGAAGCAGTACTTC. It codes for CASSLNAGLSKQYF.

In regard to this clone: In the same sample, other DNA sequences code for this CDR3. The gene calls are TRBV19 and TRBJ2-3, with 7 bases identical to TRBD1. V trimming: 3 bases; J trimming: 3 bases; junction bases outside the gene matches: 6. The CDR3 is made up of 15 amino acids. CDR1 LNHDA and CDR2 SQIVND come from the germline V gene (reference sequence). The CDR3 nucleotides are TGTGCCAGTAGTATTGGGACAGCGGCAACAGATACGCAGTATTTT. Amino acid sequence: CASSIGTAATDTQYF.